This record concerns one T cell receptor beta chain sequence. This CDR3 is 15 amino acids long. V lost 1 base to trimming and J lost 6 bases; unmatched junction nucleotides: 10. CDR1 and CDR2 from the germline V gene are SGHKS and YYEKEE (reference sequence). These data belong to a study of blood T cell repertoires in COVID-19. Looking at the study overall: In each case, the material was cDNA or gDNA derived from T cells, B-cell-depleted T cells, or PBMCs.

In the original processing: Reference gene primers were amplified, and this amplification served to estimate nucleated cell counts. Sequenced by immunoSEQ multiplex PCR; TCRdb stores in-frame clones only, minus some. V and J calls and clone size are as listed in that table; D and trimming were resolved from the DNA. The table includes roughly 250,000 clones, over 80% detected once. The rearrangement uses TRBV5-5 and TRBJ2-7; TRBD1 matches at 7 bases. Sequenced: PBMCs or T cells enriched from blood (not recorded which). This receptor was taken from a woman in her 30s with acute COVID-19. The CDR3 bases are TGTGCCAGCAGCTTGTTCGAACAGGGGTGGGGCGAGCAGTACTTC. Protein: CASSLFEQGWGEQYF.